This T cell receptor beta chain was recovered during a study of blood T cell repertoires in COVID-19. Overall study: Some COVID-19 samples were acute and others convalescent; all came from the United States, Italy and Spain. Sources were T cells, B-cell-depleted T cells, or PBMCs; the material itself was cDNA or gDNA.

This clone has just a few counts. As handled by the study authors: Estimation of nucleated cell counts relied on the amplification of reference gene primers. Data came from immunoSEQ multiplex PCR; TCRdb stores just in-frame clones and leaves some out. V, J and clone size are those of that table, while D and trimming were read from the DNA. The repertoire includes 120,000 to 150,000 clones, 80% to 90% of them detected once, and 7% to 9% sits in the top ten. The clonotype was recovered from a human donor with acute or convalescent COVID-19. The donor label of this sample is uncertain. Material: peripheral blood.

The CDR3 reads CASSDWARDSNYGYTF. The CDR3 DNA follows: TGTGCCAGCAGTGATTGGGCAAGGGACAGTAACTATGGCTACACCTTC. The V gene is TRBV6-1, the J gene TRBJ1-2; 7 bases align to TRBD1. CDR1 and CDR2 (germline): MNHNS, SASEGT. This CDR3 is 16 amino acids long. J gave up 1 base and V 3 bases, and 8 bases lay outside the gene matches.